These 22 T cell receptor beta chains share one sample of origin, sequenced in a study of blood T cell repertoires in COVID-19. The table came from immunoSEQ multiplex PCR; TCRdb's copy has only in-frame clones and leaves some out. Of roughly 190,000 clones listed, about 76% are singletons. The sequencing sample was made of peripheral blood. Every receptor here comes from a woman between 45 and 65 years old with active or convalescent COVID-19.

The gene calls are TRBV4-2 and TRBJ2-7, with TRBD1 as a possible D gene (5 bases). V gave up 0 bases and J gave up 3 bases, with 15 bases separating them. CDR1 and CDR2 (germline): LGHNA, YNFKEQ. The CDR3 loop spans 16 amino acids. DNA for the CDR3: TGTGCCAGCAGCCAAGATCTTGGGGCCCACTACTACGAGCAGTACTTC. Protein: CASSQDLGAHYYEQYF.

V and J are TRBV29-1 and TRBJ2-1; TRBD2 agrees at 9 bases. The CDR3 spans 15 residues. The germline CDR1 and CDR2 sequences are SQVTM and ANQGSEA. Losses at the gene ends were 7 bases for V and 1 base for J; bases not matched to a gene: 8. CDR3 in amino acids: CSGSLAGESYNEQFF. In DNA, the CDR3 is TGCAGCGGTTCATTAGCGGGGGAGTCCTACAATGAGCAGTTCTTC.

The V gene is TRBV6-5, the J gene TRBJ1-6; possible D gene TRBD1, 5 bases. CDR3 length: 15 residues. The germline V gene has CDR1 MNHEY and CDR2 SVGAGI. With 5 bases removed from V and 9 bases from J, the gap between germline ends came to 17 bases. CDR3 in amino acids: CASSLRTRVGSPLHF. CDR3 coding DNA: TGTGCCAGCAGTCTACGGACAAGGGTGGGTTCACCCCTCCACTTT.

The J gene is TRBJ2-7, the V gene TRBV7-2, with a weak D call TRBD2 (5 bases). This CDR3 has 13 residues. V was clipped by 1 base and J by 3 bases, with 7 bases between them. The germline V gene has CDR1 SGHTA and CDR2 FQGNSA. The CDR3 region is CASSLERDYEQYF. As DNA, the CDR3 is TGTGCCAGCAGCTTAGAGAGGGACTACGAGCAGTACTTC.

The CDR3 DNA sequence: TGTGCCAGCAGTGCCAACAGGGGGAATGAAAAACTGTTTTTT. Residues: CASSANRGNEKLFF. The chain links TRBV27 to TRBJ1-4; the match to TRBD1 covers 8 bases. Germline values: CDR1 MNHEY, CDR2 SMNVEV (reference sequence). V trimming: 5 bases; J trimming: 5 bases; junction bases outside the gene matches: 4. This CDR3 is 14 amino acids long.

CDR3 in DNA: TGTGCCAGTAGTACCCCGTCCAGGGGCGGGAACACTGAAGCTTTCTTT. It translates to CASSTPSRGGNTEAFF. This rearrangement joins TRBV19 to TRBJ1-1, with a tentative D call TRBD1 (6 bases). CDR3 length: 16 amino acids. Germline lookup yields CDR1 LNHDA and CDR2 SQIVND (reference sequence). Trimming removed 4 bases at V and 1 base at J, with 16 bases between.

This clone was seen a few times. The gene calls are TRBV9 and TRBJ2-1, with 12 bases fitting TRBD2. The V segment lost 3 bases and the J segment 6 bases; nucleotides outside the gene matches: 4. This CDR3 comprises 15 residues. Germline CDR1 is SGDLS and CDR2 is YYNGEE. Here the CDR3 DNA reads TGTGCCAGCAGCGCTAGCGGGGGGGTCGGCAATGAGCAGTTCTTC. It yields the protein CASSASGGVGNEQFF.

J is TRBJ2-3 and V is TRBV29-1; 10 bases are a match to TRBD2. Per germline, CDR1 SQVTM and CDR2 ANQGSEA. The CDR3 spans 20 residues. The V segment lost 0 bases and the J segment 0 bases; nucleotides outside the gene matches: 15. The CDR3 region has the DNA TGCAGCGTTGAAGATCGGACTAGCGGAGGGAGGGGGTTAAGCACAGATACGCAGTATTTT. It translates to CSVEDRTSGGRGLSTDTQYF.

The J gene is TRBJ1-6, the V gene TRBV2; no reliable D call. This CDR3 is built from 16 residues. Germline CDR1 reads SNHLY; CDR2 reads FYNNEI. The V end was cut by 6 bases, the J end by 4 bases, with 16 bases between. This CDR3 reads CASRPQVKSYNSPLHF. The CDR3 nucleotides read TGTGCCAGCAGGCCTCAGGTTAAATCTTATAATTCACCCCTCCACTTT.

This clone was observed a single time. The rearrangement uses TRBV27 and TRBJ1-4; D unclear. Trimming shortened V by 1 base and J by 11 bases, and 8 bases separated the two germline ends. This CDR3 is 12 amino acids long. Germline lookup yields CDR1 MNHEY and CDR2 SMNVEV (reference sequence). The CDR3 here is CASSLLHGKLFF. Written as DNA, the CDR3 is TGTGCCAGCAGTTTATTACACGGGAAACTGTTTTTT.

The CDR3 is CASSHGSSDETGELFF. CDR3 nucleotide sequence: TGTGCCAGCAGCCATGGCTCTAGCGACGAAACCGGGGAGCTGTTTTTT. This chain uses TRBV4-2 with TRBJ2-2; TRBD2 is a possible D gene (6 bases). This CDR3 has 16 amino acids. CDR1 is LGHNA, CDR2 YNFKEQ, per germline. V was trimmed by 3 bases and J by 5 bases, leaving 16 bases between them.

The chain recombines TRBV10-3 with TRBJ1-5; D is ambiguous. The CDR3 totals 11 residues. CDR1 and CDR2 (germline): ENHRY, SYGVKD. With 2 bases removed from V and 9 bases from J, the gap between germline ends came to 5 bases. CDR3 in DNA: TGTGCCATCAGTGAGGGAGGGCCCCAGCATTTT. Translating it yields CAISEGGPQHF.

J is TRBJ1-3 and V is TRBV28, with D uncertain. Germline values: CDR1 MDHEN, CDR2 SYDVKM. The CDR3 runs 15 residues. V gave up 1 base and J gave up 1 base, with 8 bases separating them. CDR3 bases: TGTGCCAGCAGTTTATTACGGGAGTCTGGAAACACCATATATTTT. It is translated as CASSLLRESGNTIYF.

Here the CDR3 reads CASSLSLSRYTF. In nucleotides, the CDR3 is TGTGCCAGCAGCTTATCCCTCTCCCGCTACACCTTC. The V gene is TRBV7-9, the J gene TRBJ1-2; the D is unclear. Trimming shortened V by 2 bases and J by 9 bases, and 10 bases separated the two germline ends. This CDR3 has 12 amino acids. CDR1 is SEHNR and CDR2 is FQNEAQ in the germline V gene (reference sequence).

The V call is TRBV29-1, the J call TRBJ2-7, with D possibly being TRBD2 (6 bases). The germline V gene encodes CDR1 SQVTM and CDR2 ANQGSEA. CDR3 length: 13 amino acids. V shed 2 bases and J shed 2 bases, with 10 bases lying between them. CDR3 loop: CSVESPGAYEQYF. CDR3 nucleotides: TGCAGCGTTGAATCCCCGGGGGCCTACGAGCAGTACTTC.

This clone was detected once. The genes are TRBV7-2 and TRBJ1-5; D may be TRBD1 (5 bases). This CDR3 region has 17 residues. V lost 0 bases and J 2 bases, leaving 14 bases between the germline ends. Per the germline V gene, CDR1 is SGHTA and CDR2 is FQGNSA. CDR3 residues: CASSLALGGAGNQPQHF. CDR3 bases: TGTGCCAGCAGCTTAGCGCTCGGGGGTGCGGGCAATCAGCCCCAGCATTTT.

J is TRBJ1-3 and V is TRBV30; D uncertain. The germline V gene has CDR1 GTSNPN and CDR2 SVGIG (reference sequence). V lost 4 bases, J lost 4 bases, and 11 bases lay in between. This CDR3 has 13 residues. The CDR3 DNA sequence: TGTGCCTGGACCGCCCAACTCGGAAACACCATATATTTT. This sequence encodes CAWTAQLGNTIYF.

This clone was seen repeatedly, ten times or more. This chain connects TRBV19 to TRBJ1-6, with 7 bases matching TRBD1. The CDR3 is made up of 14 amino acids. Germline lookup yields CDR1 LNHDA and CDR2 SQIVND (reference sequence). V lost 5 bases, J lost 6 bases, and 4 bases stayed unmatched. The CDR3 protein is CASSHRGGNSPLHF. As DNA, the CDR3 is TGTGCCAGTAGTCACAGGGGTGGTAATTCACCCCTCCACTTT.

This clone qualifies as medium-sized. The chain has TRBV5-4 and TRBJ2-5, with D perhaps matching TRBD2 (5 bases). This CDR3 is built from 13 residues. The V end lost 4 bases, the J end lost 0 bases, and 7 bases lay between the germline ends. The germline V gene has CDR1 SGHNT and CDR2 YYREEE (reference sequence). The CDR3 DNA follows: TGTGCCAGCAGCCGGGAAAACCAAGAGACCCAGTACTTC. It specifies CASSRENQETQYF.

The rearrangement uses TRBV30 and TRBJ1-2; D gene ambiguous. Germline V gene sequence: CDR1 GTSNPN, CDR2 SVGIG (reference sequence). V was clipped by 0 bases and J by 0 bases, with 8 bases between them. The CDR3 spans 14 residues. The CDR3 loop reads CAWSVWLSNYGYTF. CDR3 DNA: TGTGCCTGGAGTGTATGGCTGTCTAACTATGGCTACACCTTC.

This clone was detected once. V gene TRBV12-3 or TRBV12-4 combines with J gene TRBJ1-5, with a weak D call TRBD1 (6 bases). CDR3 length equals 13 residues. Trimming took 5 bases from V and 5 from J, leaving 10 bases between them. Here the CDR3 reads CASSGGPYQPQHF. The CDR3, as DNA: TGTGCCAGCAGTGGGGGCCCATATCAGCCCCAGCATTTT.

J is TRBJ2-4 and V is TRBV4-2; TRBD1 might be the D (6 bases). Germline CDR1 reads LGHNA; CDR2 reads YNFKEQ. The CDR3 length is 15 residues. The ends were cut back, 4 bases at V and 8 bases at J, with 18 bases in the middle. CDR3 in DNA: TGTGCCAGCAGCCCTGCTGCCAGGGGCAGAGACATTCAGTACTTC. It encodes CASSPAARGRDIQYF.